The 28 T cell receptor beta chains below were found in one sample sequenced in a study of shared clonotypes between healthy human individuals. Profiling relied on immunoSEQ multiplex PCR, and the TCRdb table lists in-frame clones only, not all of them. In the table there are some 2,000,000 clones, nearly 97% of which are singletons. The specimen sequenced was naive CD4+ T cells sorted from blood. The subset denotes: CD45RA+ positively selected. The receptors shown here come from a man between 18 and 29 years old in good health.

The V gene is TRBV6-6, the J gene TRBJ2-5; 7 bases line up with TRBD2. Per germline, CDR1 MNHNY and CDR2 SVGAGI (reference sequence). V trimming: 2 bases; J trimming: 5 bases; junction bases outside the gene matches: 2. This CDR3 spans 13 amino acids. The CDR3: CASSYQLAETQYF. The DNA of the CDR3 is TGTGCCAGCAGTTACCAACTAGCGGAGACCCAGTACTTC.

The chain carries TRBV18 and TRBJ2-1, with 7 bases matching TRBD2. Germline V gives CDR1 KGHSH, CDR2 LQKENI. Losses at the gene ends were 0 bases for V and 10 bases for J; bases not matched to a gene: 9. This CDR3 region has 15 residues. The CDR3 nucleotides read TGTGCCAGCTCACCACCAGCAGGAGCCGGGAGGGAGCAGTTCTTC. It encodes CASSPPAGAGREQFF. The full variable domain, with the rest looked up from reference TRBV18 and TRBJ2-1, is NAGVMQNPRHLVRRRGQEARLRCSPMKGHSHVYWYRQLPEEGLKFMVYLQKENIIDESGMPKERFSAEFPKEGPSILRIQQVVRGDSAAYFCASSPPAGAGREQFFGPGTRLTVL.

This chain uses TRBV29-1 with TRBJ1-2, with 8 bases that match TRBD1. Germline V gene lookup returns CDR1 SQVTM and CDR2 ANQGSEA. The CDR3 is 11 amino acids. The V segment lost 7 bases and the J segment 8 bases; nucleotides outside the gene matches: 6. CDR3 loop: CSARGPRGYTF. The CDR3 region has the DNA TGCAGCGCCAGGGGGCCAAGGGGCTACACCTTC. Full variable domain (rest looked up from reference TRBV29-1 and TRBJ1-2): SAVISQKPSRDICQRGTSLTIQCQVDSQVTMMFWYRQQPGQSLTLIATANQGSEATYESGFVIDKFPISRPNLTFSTLTVSNMSPEDSSIYLCSARGPRGYTFGSGTRLTVV.

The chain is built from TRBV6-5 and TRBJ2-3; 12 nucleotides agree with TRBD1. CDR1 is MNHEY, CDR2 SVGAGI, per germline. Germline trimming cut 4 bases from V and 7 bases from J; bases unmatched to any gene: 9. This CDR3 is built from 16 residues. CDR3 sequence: CASSLDGTGGIYTQYF. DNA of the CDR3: TGTGCCAGCAGTTTAGACGGGACAGGGGGCATTTATACGCAGTATTTT.

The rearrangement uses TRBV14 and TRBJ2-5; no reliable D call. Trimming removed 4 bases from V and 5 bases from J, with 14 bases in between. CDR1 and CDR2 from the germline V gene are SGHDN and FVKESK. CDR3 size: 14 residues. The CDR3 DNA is TGTGCCAGCAGCCCTCAGAAGGATATGGAGACCCAGTACTTC. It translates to CASSPQKDMETQYF.

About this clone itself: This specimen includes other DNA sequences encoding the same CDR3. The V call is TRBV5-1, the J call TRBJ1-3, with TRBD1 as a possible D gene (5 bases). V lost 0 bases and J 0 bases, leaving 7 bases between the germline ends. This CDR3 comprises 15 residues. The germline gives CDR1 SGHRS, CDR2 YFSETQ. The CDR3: CASSLDRFSGNTIYF. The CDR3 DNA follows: TGCGCCAGCAGCTTGGACAGGTTCTCTGGAAACACCATATATTTT.

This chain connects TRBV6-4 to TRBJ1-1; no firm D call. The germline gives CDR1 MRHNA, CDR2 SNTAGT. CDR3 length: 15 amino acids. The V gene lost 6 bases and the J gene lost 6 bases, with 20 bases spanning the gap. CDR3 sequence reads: CASRRTGSRESEAFF. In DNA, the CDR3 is TGTGCCAGCAGAAGAACCGGGAGCCGGGAGTCTGAAGCTTTCTTT.

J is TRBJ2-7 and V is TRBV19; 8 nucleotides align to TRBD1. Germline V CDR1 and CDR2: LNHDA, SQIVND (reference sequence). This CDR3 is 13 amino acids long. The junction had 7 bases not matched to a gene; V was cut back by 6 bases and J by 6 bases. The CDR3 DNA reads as TGTGCCAGTAGCCCGGGACAGGCTCTCGAGCAGTACTTC. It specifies CASSPGQALEQYF.

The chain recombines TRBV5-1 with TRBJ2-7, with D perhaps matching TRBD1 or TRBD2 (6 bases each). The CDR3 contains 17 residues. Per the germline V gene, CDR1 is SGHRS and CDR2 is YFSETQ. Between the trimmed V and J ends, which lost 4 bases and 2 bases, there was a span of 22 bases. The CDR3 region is CASSPLSPAGEAYEQYF. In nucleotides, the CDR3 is TGCGCCAGCAGCCCACTCTCCCCCGCAGGGGAGGCCTACGAGCAGTACTTC.

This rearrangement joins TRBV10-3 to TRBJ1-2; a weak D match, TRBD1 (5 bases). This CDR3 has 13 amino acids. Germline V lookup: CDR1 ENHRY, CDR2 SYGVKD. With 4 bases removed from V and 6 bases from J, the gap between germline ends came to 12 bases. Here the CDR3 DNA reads TGTGCCATCAGTGTACTGGGGGAGAATGGCTACACCTTC. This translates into CAISVLGENGYTF.

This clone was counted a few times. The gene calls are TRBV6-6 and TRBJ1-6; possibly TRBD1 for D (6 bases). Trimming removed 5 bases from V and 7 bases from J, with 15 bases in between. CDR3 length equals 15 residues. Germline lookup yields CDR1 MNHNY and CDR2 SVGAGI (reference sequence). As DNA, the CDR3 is TGTGCCAGCAGTGGACAGCCTGCCTCGAATTCACCCCTCCACTTT. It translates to CASSGQPASNSPLHF.

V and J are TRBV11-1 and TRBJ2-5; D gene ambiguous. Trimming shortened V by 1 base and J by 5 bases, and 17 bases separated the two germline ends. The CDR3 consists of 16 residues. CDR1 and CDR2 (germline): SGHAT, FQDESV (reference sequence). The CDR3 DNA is TGTGCCAGCAGCTTAGGACTGGACCAAGCGATGGAGACCCAGTACTTC. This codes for CASSLGLDQAMETQYF.

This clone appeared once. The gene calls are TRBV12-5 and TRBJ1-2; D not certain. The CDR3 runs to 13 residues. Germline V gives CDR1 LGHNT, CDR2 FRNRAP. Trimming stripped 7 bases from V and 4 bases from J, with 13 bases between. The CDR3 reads CASATPGFYGYTF. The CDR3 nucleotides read TGTGCTAGTGCTACACCGGGATTCTATGGCTACACCTTC.

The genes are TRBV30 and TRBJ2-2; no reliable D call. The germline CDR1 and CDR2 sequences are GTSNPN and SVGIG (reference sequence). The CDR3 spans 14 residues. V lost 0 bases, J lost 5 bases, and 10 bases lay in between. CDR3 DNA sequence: TGTGCCTGGAGTGTAAGGAAGGGAACCGGGGAGCTGTTTTTT. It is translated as CAWSVRKGTGELFF.

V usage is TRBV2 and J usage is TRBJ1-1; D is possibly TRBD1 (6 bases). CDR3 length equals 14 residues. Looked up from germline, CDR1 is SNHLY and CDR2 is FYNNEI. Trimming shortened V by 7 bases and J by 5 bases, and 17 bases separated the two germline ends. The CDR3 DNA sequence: TGTGCCAGCATCAGGGGCTCCGGCGGGACTGAAGCTTTCTTT. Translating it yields CASIRGSGGTEAFF.

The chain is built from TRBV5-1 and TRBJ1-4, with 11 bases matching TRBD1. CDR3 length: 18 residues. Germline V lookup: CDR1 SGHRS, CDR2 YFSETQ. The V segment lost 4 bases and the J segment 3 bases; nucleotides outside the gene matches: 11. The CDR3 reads CASSNRDRGVKANEKLFF. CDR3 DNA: TGCGCCAGCAGCAACCGGGACAGGGGGGTCAAAGCTAATGAAAAACTGTTTTTT. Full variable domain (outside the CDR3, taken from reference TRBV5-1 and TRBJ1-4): KAGVTQTPRYLIKTRGQQVTLSCSPISGHRSVSWYQQTPGQGLQFLFEYFSETQRNKGNFPGRFSGRQFSNSRSEMNVSTLELGDSALYLCASSNRDRGVKANEKLFFGSGTQLSVL.

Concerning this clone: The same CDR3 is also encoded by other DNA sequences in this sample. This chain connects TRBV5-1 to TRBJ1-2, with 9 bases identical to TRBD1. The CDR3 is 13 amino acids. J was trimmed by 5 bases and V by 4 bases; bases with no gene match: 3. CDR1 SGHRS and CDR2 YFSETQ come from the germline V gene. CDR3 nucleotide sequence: TGCGCCAGCAGCCCTGGACAGGGGTATGGCTACACCTTC. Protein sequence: CASSPGQGYGYTF.

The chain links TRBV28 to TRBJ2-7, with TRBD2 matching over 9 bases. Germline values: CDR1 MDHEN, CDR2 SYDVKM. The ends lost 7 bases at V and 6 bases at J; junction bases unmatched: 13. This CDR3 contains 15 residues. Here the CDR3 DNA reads TGTGCCAGCACAACCGGGGGGACTAGCTTTTCCGAGCAGTACTTC. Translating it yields CASTTGGTSFSEQYF.

Here the CDR3 reads CASSYGQGEGYTF. The DNA of the CDR3 is TGTGCCAGCAGTTACGGTCAGGGGGAAGGCTACACCTTC. This chain links TRBV6-6 with TRBJ1-2; 7 bases are shared with TRBD1. The CDR3 extends over 13 amino acids. Trimming took 2 bases from V and 8 from J; bases not matched to a gene: 5. Looked up from germline, CDR1 is MNHNY and CDR2 is SVGAGI (reference sequence).

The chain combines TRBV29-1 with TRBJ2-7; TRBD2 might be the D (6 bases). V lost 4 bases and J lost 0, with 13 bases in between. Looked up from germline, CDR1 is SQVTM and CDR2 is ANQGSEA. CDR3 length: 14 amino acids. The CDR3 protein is CSVVRGTGSYEQYF. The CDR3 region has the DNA TGCAGCGTTGTCCGGGGGACGGGCTCCTACGAGCAGTACTTC.

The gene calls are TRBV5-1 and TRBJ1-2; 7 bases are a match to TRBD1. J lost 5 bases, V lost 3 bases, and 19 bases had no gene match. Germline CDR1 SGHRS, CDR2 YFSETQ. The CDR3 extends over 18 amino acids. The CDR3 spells CASSSLGDRDRHFYGYTF. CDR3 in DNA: TGCGCCAGCAGCTCCCTCGGGGACAGAGACCGTCATTTTTATGGCTACACCTTC.

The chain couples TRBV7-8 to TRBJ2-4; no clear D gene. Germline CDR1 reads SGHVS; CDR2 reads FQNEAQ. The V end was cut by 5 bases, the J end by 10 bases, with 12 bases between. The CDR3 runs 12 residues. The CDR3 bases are TGTGCCAGCAGCAAGGTCGGTGATATTCAGTACTTC. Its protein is CASSKVGDIQYF.

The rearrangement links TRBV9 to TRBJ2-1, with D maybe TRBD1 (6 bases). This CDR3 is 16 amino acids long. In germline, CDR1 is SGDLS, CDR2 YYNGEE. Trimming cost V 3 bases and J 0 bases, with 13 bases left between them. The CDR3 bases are TGTGCCAGCAGCGAATGGACAGCCAGCTCCTACAATGAGCAGTTCTTC. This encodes CASSEWTASSYNEQFF.

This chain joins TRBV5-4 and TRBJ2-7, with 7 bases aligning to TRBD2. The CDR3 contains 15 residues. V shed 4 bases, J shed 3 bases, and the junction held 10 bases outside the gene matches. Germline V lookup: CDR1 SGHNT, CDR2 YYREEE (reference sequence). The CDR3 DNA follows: TGTGCCAGCAGCCTTAGAGCGGGAAAGGACTACGAGCAGTACTTC. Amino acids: CASSLRAGKDYEQYF. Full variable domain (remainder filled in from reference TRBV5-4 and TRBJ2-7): ETGVTQSPTHLIKTRGQQVTLRCSSQSGHNTVSWYQQALGQGPQFIFQYYREEENGRGNFPPRFSGLQFPNYSSELNVNALELDDSALYLCASSLRAGKDYEQYFGPGTRLTVT.

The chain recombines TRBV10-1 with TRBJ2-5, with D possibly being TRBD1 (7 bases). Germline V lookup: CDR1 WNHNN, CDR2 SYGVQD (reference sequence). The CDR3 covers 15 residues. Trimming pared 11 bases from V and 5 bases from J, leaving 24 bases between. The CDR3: CAPGGRDSVVETQYF. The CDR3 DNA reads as TGCGCCCCCGGGGGCCGGGACAGTGTCGTCGAGACCCAGTACTTC.

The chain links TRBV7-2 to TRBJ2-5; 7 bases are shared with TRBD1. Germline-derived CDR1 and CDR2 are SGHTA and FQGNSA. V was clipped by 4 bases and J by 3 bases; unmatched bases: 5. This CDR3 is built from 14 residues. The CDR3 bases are TGTGCCAGCAGCTCGGGACAGATTAAAGAGACCCAGTACTTC. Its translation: CASSSGQIKETQYF.

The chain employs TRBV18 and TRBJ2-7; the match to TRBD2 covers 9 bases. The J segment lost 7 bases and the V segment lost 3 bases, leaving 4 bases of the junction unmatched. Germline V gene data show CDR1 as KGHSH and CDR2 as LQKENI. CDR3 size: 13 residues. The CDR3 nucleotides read TGTGCCAGCTCACCTAGCGGGAGACCTGAGCAGTACTTC. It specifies CASSPSGRPEQYF.

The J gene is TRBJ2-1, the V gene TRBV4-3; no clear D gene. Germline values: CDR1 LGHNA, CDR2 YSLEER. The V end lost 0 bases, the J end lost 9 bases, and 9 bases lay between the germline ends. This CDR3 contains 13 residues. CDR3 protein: CASSQDPAVEQFF. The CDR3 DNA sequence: TGCGCCAGCAGCCAAGATCCGGCGGTTGAGCAGTTCTTC.